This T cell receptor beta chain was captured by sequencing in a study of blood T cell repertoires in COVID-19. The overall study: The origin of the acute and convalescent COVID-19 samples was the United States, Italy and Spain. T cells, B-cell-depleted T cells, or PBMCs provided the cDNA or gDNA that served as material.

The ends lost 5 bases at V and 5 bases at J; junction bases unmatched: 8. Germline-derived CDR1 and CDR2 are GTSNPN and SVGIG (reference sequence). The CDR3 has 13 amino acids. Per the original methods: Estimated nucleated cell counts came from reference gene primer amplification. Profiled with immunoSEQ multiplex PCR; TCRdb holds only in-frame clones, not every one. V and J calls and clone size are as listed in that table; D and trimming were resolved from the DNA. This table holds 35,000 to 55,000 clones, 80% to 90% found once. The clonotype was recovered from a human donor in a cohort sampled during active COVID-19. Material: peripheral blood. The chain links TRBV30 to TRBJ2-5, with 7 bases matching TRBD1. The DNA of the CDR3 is TGTGCCTGGGCGACAGGGCCGGGCGAGACCCAGTACTTC. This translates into CAWATGPGETQYF.